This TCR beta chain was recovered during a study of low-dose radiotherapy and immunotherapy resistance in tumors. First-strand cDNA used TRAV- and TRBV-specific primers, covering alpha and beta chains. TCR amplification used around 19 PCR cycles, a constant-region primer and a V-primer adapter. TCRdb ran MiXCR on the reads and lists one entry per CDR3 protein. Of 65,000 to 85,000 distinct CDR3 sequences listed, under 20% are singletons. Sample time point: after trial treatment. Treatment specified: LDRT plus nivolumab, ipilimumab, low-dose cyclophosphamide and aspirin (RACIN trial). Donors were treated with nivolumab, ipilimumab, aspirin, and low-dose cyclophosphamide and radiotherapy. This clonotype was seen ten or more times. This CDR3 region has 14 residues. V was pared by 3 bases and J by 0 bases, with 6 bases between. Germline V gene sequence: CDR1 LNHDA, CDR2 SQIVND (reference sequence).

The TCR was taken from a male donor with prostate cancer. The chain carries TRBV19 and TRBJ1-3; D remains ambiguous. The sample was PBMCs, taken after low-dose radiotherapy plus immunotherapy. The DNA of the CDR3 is TGTGCCAGTAGTATTTCCTTCTCTGGAAACACCATATATTTT. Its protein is CASSISFSGNTIYF.